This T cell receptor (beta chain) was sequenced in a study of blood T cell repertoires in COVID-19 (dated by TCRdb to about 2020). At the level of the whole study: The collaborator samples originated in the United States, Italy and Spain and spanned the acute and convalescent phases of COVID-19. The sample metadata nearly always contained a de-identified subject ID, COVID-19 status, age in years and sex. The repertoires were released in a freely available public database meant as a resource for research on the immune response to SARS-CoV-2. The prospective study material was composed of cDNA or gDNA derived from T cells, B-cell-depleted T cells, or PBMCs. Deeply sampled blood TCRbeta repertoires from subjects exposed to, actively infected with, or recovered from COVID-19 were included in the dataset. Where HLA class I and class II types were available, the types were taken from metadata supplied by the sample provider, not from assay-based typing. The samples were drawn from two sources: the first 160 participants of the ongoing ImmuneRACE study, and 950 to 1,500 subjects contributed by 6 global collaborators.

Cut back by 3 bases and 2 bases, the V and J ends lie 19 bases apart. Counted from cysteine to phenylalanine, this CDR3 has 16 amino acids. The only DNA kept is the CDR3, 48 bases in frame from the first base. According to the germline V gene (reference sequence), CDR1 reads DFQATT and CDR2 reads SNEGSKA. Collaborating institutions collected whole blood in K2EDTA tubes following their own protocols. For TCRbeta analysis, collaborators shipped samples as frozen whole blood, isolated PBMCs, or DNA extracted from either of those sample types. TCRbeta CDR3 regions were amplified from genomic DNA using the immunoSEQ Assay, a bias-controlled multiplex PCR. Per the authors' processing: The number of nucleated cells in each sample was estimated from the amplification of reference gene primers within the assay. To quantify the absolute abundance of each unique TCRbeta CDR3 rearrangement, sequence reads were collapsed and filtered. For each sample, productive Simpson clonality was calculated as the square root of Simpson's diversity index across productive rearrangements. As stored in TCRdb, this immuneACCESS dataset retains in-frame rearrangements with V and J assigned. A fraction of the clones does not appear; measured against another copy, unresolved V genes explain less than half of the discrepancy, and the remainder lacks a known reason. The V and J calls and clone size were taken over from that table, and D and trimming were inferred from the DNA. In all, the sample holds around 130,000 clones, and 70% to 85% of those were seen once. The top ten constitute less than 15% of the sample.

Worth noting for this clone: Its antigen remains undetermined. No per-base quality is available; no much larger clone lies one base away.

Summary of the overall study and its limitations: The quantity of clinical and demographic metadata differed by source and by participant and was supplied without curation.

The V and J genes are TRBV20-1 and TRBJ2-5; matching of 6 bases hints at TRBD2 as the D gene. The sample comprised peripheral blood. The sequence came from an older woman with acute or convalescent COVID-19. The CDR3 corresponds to CSASSWQGGVQETQYF. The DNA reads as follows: TGCAGTGCTAGTTCCTGGCAGGGAGGAGTACAAGAGACCCAGTACTTC.